These 21 T cell receptor beta chains were all obtained from the same sample, sequenced in a study of control samples from healthy donors and cancer patients. Method: immunoSEQ multiplex PCR; TCRdb's copy keeps in-frame clones and lacks some. This table holds about 130,000 clones, about 95% found once. The sample comprised blood. These receptors were taken from a man aged 25-40 years in good health.

DNA for the CDR3: TGTGCCAGCTCACCAAATACAAATGAGCAGTTCTTC. Translating gives CASSPNTNEQFF. The chain recombines TRBV18 with TRBJ2-1; D remains ambiguous. The CDR3 loop spans 12 amino acids. V was cut by 2 bases and J by 7 bases, with 6 bases left in between. Germline values: CDR1 KGHSH, CDR2 LQKENI.

Written as DNA, the CDR3 is TGCGCCAGCAGCCAAGCCCCCCGACAGGGGCACTATGGCTACACCTTC. Protein: CASSQAPRQGHYGYTF. The chain is built from TRBV4-3 and TRBJ1-2, with 8 bases lining up with TRBD1. Germline-derived CDR1 and CDR2 are LGHNA and YSLEER. This CDR3 has 16 amino acids. Unmatched junction bases numbered 7, after V lost 1 base and J lost 3 bases.

The chain has TRBV4-3 and TRBJ2-3; D is possibly TRBD2 (7 bases). V dropped 0 bases and J dropped 5 bases, with 15 bases sitting between them. Germline V gene lookup returns CDR1 LGHNA and CDR2 YSLEER. The CDR3 is 16 amino acids. CDR3 sequence (DNA): TGCGCCAGCAGCCAAGATTTGAGGGGGGGCGGAGATACGCAGTATTTT. Amino acids: CASSQDLRGGGDTQYF.

The chain couples TRBV7-8 to TRBJ1-1; TRBD1 matches at 8 bases. CDR1 SGHVS and CDR2 FQNEAQ come from the germline V gene. V was clipped by 5 bases and J by 7 bases; unmatched bases: 6. This CDR3 region has 13 residues. The DNA for the CDR3 is TGTGCCAGCAGCGCCATCGACAGGGGTGAAGCTTTCTTT. Its translation: CASSAIDRGEAFF.

This rearrangement joins TRBV23-1 to TRBJ1-1, with a tentative D call TRBD1 (6 bases). TRBV23-1 is known as an ORF, though its function is uncertain. The CDR3 contains 16 residues. V dropped 3 bases and J dropped 2 bases, with 16 bases sitting between them. CDR3 sequence (DNA): TGCGCCAGCAGTCACCCCTGCGCAGGGGTTAACACTGAAGCTTTCTTT. Translating gives CASSHPCAGVNTEAFF.

The chain links TRBV6-6 to TRBJ1-5, with a tentative D call TRBD1 (5 bases). The CDR3 totals 14 residues. V was cut by 11 bases and J by 2 bases, with 16 bases left in between. Germline CDR1 and CDR2: MNHNY and SVGAGI (reference sequence). The CDR3 spells CAVQLGDRNQPQHF. The CDR3 DNA is TGTGCCGTCCAGCTCGGGGACCGCAATCAGCCCCAGCATTTT.

With respect to this clone: The same CDR3 is also encoded by other DNA sequences in this sample. This chain links TRBV7-9 with TRBJ2-2; TRBD2 agrees at 12 bases. Germline V gene sequence: CDR1 SEHNR, CDR2 FQNEAQ (reference sequence). V lost 4 bases to trimming and J lost 8 bases; unmatched junction nucleotides: 8. CDR3 length equals 16 residues. This chain's CDR3 is CASSSLAGGRTGELFF. In DNA form, the CDR3 reads TGTGCCAGCAGCTCACTAGCGGGGGGTCGAACAGGGGAGCTGTTTTTT.

The chain carries TRBV5-1 and TRBJ1-2; D call uncertain. Germline V gene lookup returns CDR1 SGHRS and CDR2 YFSETQ. This CDR3 is built from 14 residues. V was pared by 0 bases and J by 2 bases, with 8 bases between. In nucleotides, the CDR3 is TGCGCCAGCAGCTTGGAGGTGGGAAACTATGGCTACACCTTC. Translating gives CASSLEVGNYGYTF.

This clone was picked up one time. The V call is TRBV24-1, the J call TRBJ1-1; D gene unclear. CDR1 and CDR2 from the germline V gene are KGHDR and SFDVKD. The V end lost 6 bases, the J end lost 1 base, and 11 bases lay between the germline ends. There are 14 residues in the CDR3. CDR3 region: CATSSSGKNTEAFF. The DNA of the CDR3 is TGTGCCACCAGTTCCTCGGGGAAGAACACTGAAGCTTTCTTT.

This chain uses TRBV30 with TRBJ2-7, with D perhaps TRBD1 (6 bases). CDR1 and CDR2 from the germline V gene are GTSNPN and SVGIG (reference sequence). The CDR3 has 14 residues. The V and J ends lost 5 bases and 2 bases respectively, with 16 bases between them. This CDR3 reads CAWGSGVGTYEQYF. CDR3 DNA sequence: TGTGCCTGGGGTTCAGGGGTTGGCACCTACGAGCAGTACTTC.

The gene calls are TRBV6-1 and TRBJ1-2; D not certain. The CDR3 is 13 amino acids. The germline V gene has CDR1 MNHNS and CDR2 SASEGT. V lost 3 bases and J 3 bases, leaving 8 bases between the germline ends. The CDR3 sequence: CASSEGDYYGYTF. Here the CDR3 DNA reads TGTGCCAGCAGTGAGGGAGACTACTATGGCTACACCTTC.

The chain couples TRBV14 to TRBJ2-5, with no clear D. The CDR3 length is 12 residues. Germline V gene sequence: CDR1 SGHDN, CDR2 FVKESK. The germline V and J ends were trimmed by 1 base and 4 bases, with 4 bases remaining between them. The CDR3 sequence is CASSQGVETQYF. In DNA, the CDR3 is TGTGCCAGCAGCCAAGGAGTAGAGACCCAGTACTTC.

There are many counts of this clone. The chain is built from TRBV6-2 or TRBV6-3 and TRBJ2-1, with 9 bases that match TRBD2. The CDR3 is 14 amino acids. Germline-derived CDR1 and CDR2 are MNHEY and SVGEGT. V lost 4 bases, J lost 7 bases, and 5 bases stayed unmatched. CDR3 sequence (DNA): TGTGCCAGCAGTTTGGGGACTAGCTGGAATGAGCAGTTCTTC. Amino acids: CASSLGTSWNEQFF.

This chain connects TRBV27 to TRBJ2-2, with D possibly TRBD1 on 5 matching bases. Germline V CDR1 and CDR2: MNHEY, SMNVEV (reference sequence). CDR3 length equals 12 residues. V lost 6 bases and J 5 bases, leaving 7 bases between the germline ends. The CDR3 nucleotides are TGTGCCAGCAGCCACAGGACCGGGGAGCTGTTTTTT. It encodes CASSHRTGELFF.

This chain links TRBV4-1 with TRBJ1-5; D remains unclear. The CDR3 covers 14 residues. Germline V gene lookup returns CDR1 MGHRA and CDR2 YSYEKL. V lost 1 base to trimming and J lost 4 bases, with 8 bases between them. The CDR3, as DNA: TGCGCCAGCAGCCAAGTACTCCGTAATCAGCCCCAGCATTTT. Its translation is CASSQVLRNQPQHF.

CDR3 coding DNA: TGTGCCAGCAGTCCCTTTGGGGTGGCGGAGCAGTTCTTC. Translation: CASSPFGVAEQFF. The chain carries TRBV6-5 and TRBJ2-1; D is unresolved. Germline CDR1 MNHEY, CDR2 SVGAGI. The CDR3 is made up of 13 amino acids. Trimming took 5 bases from V and 10 from J, leaving 15 bases between them.

J is TRBJ1-1 and V is TRBV3-1 (or the pseudogene TRBV3-2); 7 bases agree with TRBD1. Germline V CDR1 and CDR2: LGHDT, YNNKEL (reference sequence). V gave up 1 base and J gave up 4 bases; unmatched junction bases: 12. CDR3 size: 17 residues. This CDR3 reads CASSQVYGGGRGTEAFF. The CDR3 DNA is TGTGCCAGCAGCCAAGTATATGGAGGGGGCCGGGGCACTGAAGCTTTCTTT.

The chain employs TRBV28 and TRBJ1-4; D unclear. The V and J ends lost 3 bases and 0 bases respectively, with 11 bases between them. The CDR3 runs to 16 residues. The germline CDR1 and CDR2 sequences are MDHEN and SYDVKM. The CDR3 is CASSFHISATNEKLFF. For the CDR3, the DNA is TGTGCCAGCAGTTTTCACATCAGTGCAACTAATGAAAAACTGTTTTTT.

As regards this clone: Distinct nucleotide sequences in the sample also encode this CDR3. The J gene is TRBJ2-3, the V gene TRBV6-5; D perhaps matches TRBD1 (6 bases). CDR3 length: 15 residues. The germline V and J ends were trimmed by 0 bases and 2 bases, with 9 bases remaining between them. The germline gives CDR1 MNHEY, CDR2 SVGAGI. The CDR3 is CASSYSRGSTDTQYF. CDR3 nucleotide sequence: TGTGCCAGCAGTTACTCGAGGGGGTCCACAGATACGCAGTATTTT.

This rearrangement joins TRBV4-3 to TRBJ1-2, with D tentatively TRBD1 (5 bases). There are 17 residues in the CDR3. V shed 0 bases and J shed 7 bases, with 21 bases lying between them. Germline CDR1 LGHNA, CDR2 YSLEER. CDR3 loop: CASSQDVGTGTTGGYTF. As DNA, the CDR3 is TGCGCCAGCAGCCAAGATGTGGGGACGGGAACTACGGGTGGCTACACCTTC.

V usage is TRBV5-4 and J usage is TRBJ1-2; TRBD1 might be the D (5 bases). The CDR3 consists of 14 residues. CDR1 SGHNT and CDR2 YYREEE come from the germline V gene (reference sequence). V gave up 0 bases and J gave up 5 bases, with 11 bases separating them. CDR3 nucleotide sequence: TGTGCCAGCAGCTTGGGAGGGGCTGATTATGGCTACACCTTC. It encodes CASSLGGADYGYTF.